Listed here are 16 T cell receptor beta chains from one sample, sequenced in a study of blood T cell repertoires in COVID-19. The method was immunoSEQ multiplex PCR; TCRdb's version includes in-frame clones alone and lacks a portion of them. Of approximately 210,000 clones listed, about 88% were seen once; the top ten hold under 2%. The sample comprised peripheral blood. The receptors were sampled from a man between 65 and 85 years old with acute or convalescent COVID-19.

The chain joins TRBV6-6 to TRBJ2-7; no definite D call. The germline V and J ends were trimmed by 2 bases and 2 bases, with 13 bases remaining between them. The CDR3 covers 15 residues. Germline CDR1 is MNHNY and CDR2 is SVGAGI (reference sequence). The CDR3 DNA sequence: TGTGCCAGCAGTTACGGGCCCGCTCGAACCTACGAGCAGTACTTC. Residues: CASSYGPARTYEQYF.

The V and J genes are TRBV6-2 or TRBV6-3 and TRBJ2-7, with a weak D call TRBD2 (6 bases). Germline lookup yields CDR1 MNHEY and CDR2 SVGEGT. V was pared by 4 bases and J by 2 bases, with 12 bases between. The CDR3 consists of 14 residues. The CDR3 DNA reads as TGTGCCAGCAGTTCCGCTAGCGTAACCTACGAGCAGTACTTC. Translating it yields CASSSASVTYEQYF.

This clone was detected only a few times. The chain uses TRBV6-6 and TRBJ2-1, with D tentatively TRBD1 (6 bases). CDR1 and CDR2 (germline): MNHNY, SVGAGI (reference sequence). Trimming cost V 2 bases and J 10 bases, with 12 bases left between them. The CDR3 sequence is 13 residues long. CDR3 sequence: CASSYRVGQEQFF. The CDR3 DNA is TGTGCCAGCAGTTACCGAGTTGGACAGGAGCAGTTCTTC.

The chain joins TRBV4-3 to TRBJ1-1, with D maybe TRBD1 (6 bases). Trimming removed 0 bases from V and 4 bases from J, with 15 bases in between. Germline-derived CDR1 and CDR2 are LGHNA and YSLEER. CDR3 length equals 16 residues. CDR3: CASSQDGGTGITEAFF. CDR3 nucleotides: TGCGCCAGCAGCCAAGATGGGGGTACAGGGATCACTGAAGCTTTCTTT.

The chain combines TRBV28 with TRBJ1-5, with 11 bases matching TRBD1. This CDR3 spans 15 amino acids. Germline CDR1 and CDR2: MDHEN and SYDVKM. V shed 2 bases, J shed 4 bases, and the junction held 1 base outside the gene matches. The CDR3 spells CASSLGTGGNQPQHF. DNA for the CDR3: TGTGCCAGCAGTTTAGGGACAGGGGGTAATCAGCCCCAGCATTTT.

In the case of this clone: Distinct nucleotide sequences in the sample also encode this CDR3. This sequence joins TRBV30 and TRBJ2-7; D might be TRBD1 (5 bases). V dropped 2 bases and J dropped 3 bases, with 11 bases sitting between them. In germline, CDR1 is GTSNPN, CDR2 SVGIG (reference sequence). The CDR3 totals 13 residues. The CDR3 nucleotides read TGTGCCTGGAGTATTGACAGAGGCTACGAGCAGTACTTC. Protein sequence: CAWSIDRGYEQYF.

J is TRBJ2-1 and V is TRBV2; 7 bases agree with TRBD1. The junction had 6 bases not matched to a gene; V was cut back by 6 bases and J by 7 bases. Germline assignment: CDR1 SNHLY and CDR2 FYNNEI. The CDR3 totals 13 residues. The CDR3 DNA sequence: TGTGCCAGCAGCGAGGACAGGCATAATGAGCAGTTCTTC. As protein: CASSEDRHNEQFF.

In its sample, this clone was seen once. The chain has TRBV10-3 and TRBJ2-7; 9 positions match TRBD1. Germline CDR1 is ENHRY and CDR2 is SYGVKD. The CDR3 consists of 12 residues. J lost 6 bases, V lost 8 bases, and 5 bases had no gene match. CDR3 bases: TGTGCCATCGGGACAGGGCTTGGCGAGCAGTACTTC. Protein: CAIGTGLGEQYF.

The gene calls are TRBV30 and TRBJ1-5; a weak D match, TRBD1 (5 bases). In germline, CDR1 is GTSNPN, CDR2 SVGIG (reference sequence). V was shortened by 3 bases and J by 1 base, with 16 bases between the two germline ends. The length of the CDR3 is 16 residues. The CDR3 loop reads CAWSEWNKGSNQPQHF. The CDR3 nucleotides read TGTGCCTGGAGCGAGTGGAATAAGGGGAGCAATCAGCCCCAGCATTTT.

The chain employs TRBV7-9 and TRBJ2-5; TRBD2 might be the D (6 bases). The germline V gene has CDR1 SEHNR and CDR2 FQNEAQ (reference sequence). The CDR3 totals 14 residues. The V and J ends lost 0 bases and 6 bases respectively, with 11 bases between them. CDR3 in amino acids: CASSLARGAQTQYF. Written as DNA, the CDR3 is TGTGCCAGCAGCTTAGCGCGGGGTGCGCAGACCCAGTACTTC.

This chain joins TRBV27 and TRBJ2-1; TRBD2 aligns across 10 bases. In germline, CDR1 is MNHEY, CDR2 SMNVEV (reference sequence). Losses at the gene ends were 4 bases for V and 0 bases for J; bases not matched to a gene: 3. The CDR3 length is 16 residues. The CDR3 DNA sequence: TGTGCCAGCAGTTCGTGGACTAGCGGCTCCTACAATGAGCAGTTCTTC. Translated: CASSSWTSGSYNEQFF.

This CDR3 is CASSPRLWDRGGGELFF. CDR3 nucleotides: TGTGCCAGCAGCCCCCGGCTCTGGGACAGGGGCGGCGGGGAGCTGTTTTTT. The chain couples TRBV21-1 to TRBJ2-2; the D call in the table, TRBD1, was not verified against the DNA. TRBV21-1 counts as a pseudogene. The CDR3 totals 17 residues.

The chain recombines TRBV18 with TRBJ2-7; 9 bases match TRBD2. V shed 4 bases, J shed 7 bases, and the junction held 11 bases outside the gene matches. The CDR3 consists of 15 residues. Germline CDR1 is KGHSH and CDR2 is LQKENI. The CDR3 nucleotides read TGTGCCAGCTCACAACCCGCGGGAGGGGCGCGAGAGCAGTACTTC. Its protein product is CASSQPAGGAREQYF. Combining the CDR3 with reference TRBV18 and TRBJ2-7 gives the whole variable domain NAGVMQNPRHLVRRRGQEARLRCSPMKGHSHVYWYRQLPEEGLKFMVYLQKENIIDESGMPKERFSAEFPKEGPSILRIQQVVRGDSAAYFCASSQPAGGAREQYFGPGTRLTVT.

The chain carries TRBV5-4 and TRBJ2-1, with 11 bases identical to TRBD2. CDR3 length: 16 amino acids. V shed 4 bases, J shed 0 bases, and the junction held 3 bases outside the gene matches. The germline CDR1 and CDR2 sequences are SGHNT and YYREEE (reference sequence). CDR3 sequence: CASSRTSGSSYNEQFF. For the CDR3, the DNA is TGTGCCAGCAGCCGTACTAGCGGGAGCTCCTACAATGAGCAGTTCTTC.

The gene calls are TRBV2 and TRBJ2-1; 11 bases match TRBD2. Germline trimming cut 3 bases from V and 5 bases from J; bases unmatched to any gene: 3. The germline CDR1 and CDR2 sequences are SNHLY and FYNNEI. The CDR3 has 15 amino acids. CDR3 nucleotides: TGTGCCAGCAGTGAGTCTAGCGGGAGGAACAATGAGCAGTTCTTC. It translates to CASSESSGRNNEQFF.

This clone appeared many times. The rearrangement joins TRBV5-1 to TRBJ1-6, with TRBD1 matching over 9 bases. The CDR3 length is 15 residues. V lost 0 bases, J lost 8 bases, and 3 bases stayed unmatched. Germline loops: CDR1 SGHRS, CDR2 YFSETQ. The CDR3 protein is CASSLVDRGYSPLHF. CDR3 DNA sequence: TGCGCCAGCAGCTTGGTGGACAGGGGATATTCACCCCTCCACTTT.